Listed below are T cell receptor beta chains from one sample, sequenced in a study of control samples from healthy donors and cancer patients. TCRdb's table, derived via immunoSEQ multiplex PCR, lists solely in-frame clones and lacks some. With roughly 190,000 clones in the sample, the ten largest clones hold under 2.5%. The source material was blood. The receptors derive from a woman in her twenties or thirties in good health. CDR3s include the opening cysteine and the closing phenylalanine or tryptophan. The D gene is left open where the match is weak.

>16|TRBJ2-5|TRBV5-4|TRBD2
CASSFGTGGLQETQYF
TGTGCCAGCAGCTTCGGGACGGGGGGATTACAAGAGACCCAGTACTTC
>13|TRBJ1-1|TRBV12-3/TRBV12-4|.
CASSLATQAAAFF
TGTGCCAGCAGTTTAGCCACCCAGGCAGCCGCTTTCTTT
>13|TRBJ1-1|TRBV18|.
CASSPGHGIEAFF
TGTGCCAGCTCACCAGGGCATGGTATTGAAGCTTTCTTT
>15|TRBJ1-2|TRBV27|.
CASSLIKGVVYGYTF
TGTGCCAGCAGTTTAATCAAGGGGGTAGTCTATGGCTACACCTTC
>15|TRBJ1-6|TRBV7-9|.
CASSLEGMGHSPLHF
TGTGCCAGCAGCTTAGAAGGGATGGGTCATTCACCCCTCCACTTT
>14|TRBJ2-2|TRBV27|.
CASSWGGRTGELFF
TGTGCCAGCAGTTGGGGGGGCCGCACCGGGGAGCTGTTTTTT
>15|TRBJ2-7|TRBV6-5|TRBD1
CASKGQHWGSYEQYF
TGTGCCAGCAAGGGACAGCACTGGGGGTCCTACGAGCAGTACTTC
>16|TRBJ2-3|TRBV6-5|.
CASSYSGGLSTDTQYF
TGTGCCAGCAGTTACTCTGGGGGGTTAAGCACAGATACGCAGTATTTT
>17|TRBJ2-3|TRBV6-4|TRBD1
CASSDSGDRASTDTQYF
TGTGCCAGCAGTGACTCAGGGGACAGAGCTAGCACAGATACGCAGTATTTT
>14|TRBJ2-7|TRBV4-1|.
CASSQGLRLGEQYF
TGCGCCAGCAGCCAAGGCCTCCGGCTAGGCGAGCAGTACTTC
>15|TRBJ1-2|TRBV19|.
CASLDGPVARYGYTF
TGTGCCAGTTTAGACGGACCGGTGGCCCGATATGGCTACACCTTC
>13|TRBJ2-7|TRBV10-2|TRBD1
CASWTGEVYEQYF
TGCGCCAGTTGGACAGGGGAAGTGTACGAGCAGTACTTC
>15|TRBJ2-1|TRBV6-5|.
CASSSTSYSYNEQFF
TGTGCCAGCAGCTCAACATCATACTCCTACAATGAGCAGTTCTTC
>12|TRBJ2-7|TRBV12-5|.
CASGSLRYEQYF
TGTGCTAGTGGTTCCCTCCGCTACGAGCAGTACTTC
>16|TRBJ1-5|TRBV4-2|TRBD1
CASSQGERQGGQPQHF
TGTGCCAGCAGCCAAGGGGAGCGACAGGGCGGCCAGCCCCAGCATTTT
>16|TRBJ1-5|TRBV9|.
CASSVGGTVSNQPQHF
TGTGCCAGCAGCGTAGGTGGGACGGTTAGCAATCAGCCCCAGCATTTT
>16|TRBJ1-6|TRBV27|.
CASTSRQSSYNSPLHF
TGTGCCAGCACCTCCAGACAGAGCTCCTATAATTCACCCCTCCACTTT
>12|TRBJ2-5|TRBV2|.
CASSLDGATQYF
TGTGCCAGCAGTCTCGACGGGGCCACCCAGTACTTC
>16|TRBJ2-3|TRBV3-1/TRBV3-2|.
CASSHVGRDRTDTQYF
TGTGCCAGCAGCCATGTGGGTCGGGATCGCACAGATACGCAGTATTTT
>13|TRBJ2-4|TRBV7-2|.
CASSPRSENIQYF
TGTGCCAGCAGCCCACGGTCCGAGAACATTCAGTACTTC
>15|TRBJ2-3|TRBV5-4|.
CASSRARIVTDTQYF
TGTGCCAGCAGCCGGGCCCGTATAGTGACAGATACGCAGTATTTT
>19|TRBJ1-5|TRBV5-1|.
CASRTWGSFVEGLRQPQHF
TGCGCCAGCAGAACCTGGGGGAGTTTCGTGGAGGGGTTAAGGCAGCCCCAGCATTTT
>13|TRBJ1-4|TRBV9|.
CASSAGEREKLFF
TGTGCCAGCAGCGCCGGGGAAAGGGAAAAACTGTTTTTT
>14|TRBJ1-1|TRBV10-3|TRBD1
CAIRVQGSNTEAFF
TGTGCCATCAGGGTACAGGGGAGCAACACTGAAGCTTTCTTT
>15|TRBJ1-1|TRBV27|.
CASSPTEAGNTEAFF
TGTGCCAGCAGTCCCACCGAGGCGGGGAACACTGAAGCTTTCTTT
>15|TRBJ2-7|TRBV7-2|.
CASSLTGLSSREQYF
TGTGCCAGCAGCTTAACTGGACTCTCAAGCAGGGAGCAGTACTTC
>17|TRBJ1-5|TRBV4-1|.
CASSQYFMGPRDQPQHF
TGCGCCAGCAGCCAATACTTCATGGGACCGCGGGATCAGCCCCAGCATTTT
>18|TRBJ1-5|TRBV4-1|TRBD1
CASSQDPGIRTGSQPQHF
TGCGCCAGCAGCCAAGATCCAGGAATCCGGACAGGTTCACAGCCCCAGCATTTT
>15|TRBJ2-7|TRBV5-1|TRBD1
CASSLDRGTAYEQYF
TGCGCCAGCAGCTTGGACAGGGGAACGGCCTACGAGCAGTACTTC
>13|TRBJ2-7|TRBV18|.
CASSPWTVYEQYF
TGTGCCAGCTCACCATGGACAGTCTACGAGCAGTACTTC
>15|TRBJ1-5|TRBV19|.
CASSNSGQGNQPQHF
TGTGCCAGTAGTAACTCGGGACAAGGCAATCAACCCCAGCATTTT
>12|TRBJ2-2|TRBV7-3|.
CASGVGAGELFF
TGTGCCAGCGGGGTGGGCGCCGGGGAGCTGTTTTTT
>14|TRBJ1-1|TRBV24-1|.
CATSDPSGNTEAFF
TGTGCCACCAGTGATCCCTCAGGGAACACTGAAGCTTTCTTT
>15|TRBJ2-3|TRBV9|TRBD2
CASSVGSGGTDTQYF
TGTGCCAGCAGCGTCGGGAGCGGGGGCACAGATACGCAGTATTTT
>14|TRBJ1-4|TRBV19|.
CASSILGRDEKLFF
TGTGCCAGTAGTATCCTTGGCAGGGACGAAAAACTGTTTTTT
>13|TRBJ1-1|TRBV25-1|TRBD1
CASSSTGRSEAFF
TGTGCCAGCAGCTCGACAGGGCGGTCTGAAGCTTTCTTT
>15|TRBJ2-1|TRBV6-6|TRBD2
CASSYGRGGRNEQFF
TGTGCCAGCAGTTACGGGCGGGGGGGTAGGAATGAGCAGTTCTTC
>13|TRBJ1-1|TRBV4-1|.
CASSQDKGLGAFF
TGCGCCAGCAGCCAAGATAAGGGGTTGGGAGCTTTCTTT
>12|TRBJ2-5|TRBV6-5|.
CASSFGGETQYF
TGTGCCAGCAGCTTTGGGGGAGAGACCCAGTACTTC
>17|TRBJ1-4|TRBV2|TRBD1
CASREVEGAATNEKLFF
TGTGCCAGCAGAGAGGTGGAGGGGGCGGCGACTAATGAAAAACTGTTTTTT
>15|TRBJ1-1|TRBV28|.
CASSFDDQGRTEAFF
TGTGCCAGCAGTTTTGACGATCAGGGGCGAACTGAAGCTTTCTTT
>18|TRBJ1-5|TRBV19|TRBD1
CASGRGQGRGRSNQPQHF
TGTGCCAGTGGAAGAGGACAGGGAAGGGGAAGAAGCAATCAGCCCCAGCATTTT